The entry below gives a single T cell receptor beta chain sequence along with its context. This sample is part of a study of blood T cell repertoires in COVID-19. Study at large: Specimens from acute and convalescent COVID-19 originated in the United States, Italy and Spain.

Measured with immunoSEQ multiplex PCR; TCRdb has only the in-frame clones, and not every one. The sample lists approximately 280,000 clones, 90% seen once, with around 6.8% in the top ten. The TCR comes from a woman aged 25 to 39 with COVID-19, enrolled during active disease. Sequenced: peripheral blood.

CDR3 sequence: CASSPDQGSYEQYF. The CDR3 DNA reads as TGCGCCAGCAGCCCTGACCAGGGATCCTACGAGCAGTACTTC. The chain links TRBV5-1 to TRBJ2-7; maybe TRBD1 (5 bases). Trimming stripped 4 bases from V and 1 base from J, with 12 bases between. CDR3 length equals 14 residues. Germline CDR1 reads SGHRS; CDR2 reads YFSETQ. Full variable domain (rest looked up from reference TRBV5-1 and TRBJ2-7): KAGVTQTPRYLIKTRGQQVTLSCSPISGHRSVSWYQQTPGQGLQFLFEYFSETQRNKGNFPGRFSGRQFSNSRSEMNVSTLELGDSALYLCASSPDQGSYEQYFGPGTRLTVT.